The rows below give T cell receptor beta chains drawn from one sample of a study of regulatory T cells in long-lasting Graves disease. TCRdb itself ran the multiplex PCR reads through MiXCR, one entry per CDR3 protein. The table includes over 500,000 distinct CDR3 sequences, approximately 16% detected once. In addition, the sample was reused for a study of T cells in Graves' hyperthyroidism and ophthalmopathy.

Sequencing was performed on peripheral blood mononuclear cells (PBMCs), taken at new diagnosis, from a patient treated with antithyroid drugs. The receptors were sampled from a man between 18 and 29 years old with Graves disease. Each CDR3 is given with its conserved first and last residue. Fields, in order: CDR3 length, D gene, J gene, clone size, V gene, CDR3 DNA, CDR3 protein. The D gene is left open where the match is weak. The size field is filled for only some rows; it gives once, few, many or a size class.

length: 16; D: NA; J: TRBJ2-1; size: NA; V: TRBV7-2; DNA: TGTGCCAGCAGCCCCCGTTCCACCATGTTTGGCAATGAGCAGTTCTTC; CDR3: CASSPRSTMFGNEQFF
length: 15; D: TRBD2; J: TRBJ2-5; size: few; V: TRBV18; DNA: TGTGCCAGCTCAGGGGGACTAGCGGGAGAAGAGACCCAGTACTTC; CDR3: CASSGGLAGEETQYF
length: 15; D: TRBD2; J: TRBJ2-1; size: few; V: TRBV7-6; DNA: TGTGCCAGCAGCTGGCGGGAGTCCTCCTACAATGAGCAGTTCTTC; CDR3: CASSWRESSYNEQFF
length: 12; D: NA; J: TRBJ2-7; size: many; V: TRBV10-3; DNA: TGTGCCATCAGTGAGGACCAGACGAGGCAGTACTTC; CDR3: CAISEDQTRQYF
length: 14; D: NA; J: TRBJ2-1; size: few; V: TRBV24-1; DNA: TGTGCCACCAGTGATTCTGGCAGGGCAAATGAGCAGTTCTTC; CDR3: CATSDSGRANEQFF
length: 13; D: NA; J: TRBJ2-7; size: many; V: TRBV20-1; DNA: TGCAGTGCTAGGGGGCAGTTATCCTACGAGCAGTACTTC; CDR3: CSARGQLSYEQYF
length: 16; D: NA; J: TRBJ2-4; size: NA; V: TRBV4-2; DNA: TGTGCCAGCAGCCAAGGGGGGATTGGGGCCAAAAACATTCAGTACTTC; CDR3: CASSQGGIGAKNIQYF
length: 14; D: NA; J: TRBJ1-5; size: few; V: TRBV28; DNA: TGTGCCAGCAGGGGCGGCAGGGCGAATCAGCCCCAGCATTTT; CDR3: CASRGGRANQPQHF
length: 16; D: NA; J: TRBJ2-3; size: NA; V: TRBV7-6; DNA: TGTGCCAGCAGCTTATCGTCAGGGGACTTGGCAGATACGCAGTATTTT; CDR3: CASSLSSGDLADTQYF
length: 15; D: TRBD1; J: TRBJ2-2; size: few; V: TRBV5-1; DNA: TGCGCCAGCAGCTCAGGGGGTCTGAACACCGGGGAGCTGTTTTTT; CDR3: CASSSGGLNTGELFF
length: 12; D: TRBD1; J: TRBJ2-1; size: NA; V: TRBV9; DNA: TGTGCCAGTGGGACAGGGATAAATGAGCAGTTCTTC; CDR3: CASGTGINEQFF
length: 14; D: NA; J: TRBJ2-3; size: NA; V: TRBV7-3; DNA: TGTGCCAGCAGCTTAAACGGGGACACAGATACGCAGTATTTT; CDR3: CASSLNGDTDTQYF
length: 13; D: NA; J: TRBJ1-2; size: NA; V: TRBV7-9; DNA: TGTGCCAGCAGCTTAGGAAGCGGGGATGGCTACACCTTC; CDR3: CASSLGSGDGYTF
length: 13; D: NA; J: TRBJ1-1; size: NA; V: TRBV20-1; DNA: TGCAGCCCCAGTCCTGGGGGTTCCACTGAAGCTTTCTTT; CDR3: CSPSPGGSTEAFF
length: 14; D: NA; J: TRBJ1-5; size: many; V: TRBV27; DNA: TGTGCCAGCAGGCTAGGGTTAGGCAATCAGCCCCAGCATTTT; CDR3: CASRLGLGNQPQHF